A single sample gave rise to the 12 T cell receptor beta chains below, sequenced in a study of PD-L1 blockade in urothelial cancer. Specified time point: pretreatment peripheral blood. Measured with immunoSEQ multiplex PCR; TCRdb has only the in-frame clones, and not every one. The sample consists of 45,000 to 50,000 clones, 75% to 85% of them appearing once. The specimen was PBMCs, collected around atezolizumab (anti-PD-L1) treatment. Receptors were obtained from a man between 50 and 59 years old with urothelial cancer.

This chain joins TRBV6-6 and TRBJ2-1; TRBD2 matches 8 bases. V was clipped by 7 bases and J by 7 bases; unmatched bases: 15. CDR1 and CDR2 (germline): MNHNY, SVGAGI (reference sequence). CDR3 size: 16 residues. DNA for the CDR3: TGTGCCAGCACAACAGCGGGAGCAGGGGCCGGGAATGAGCAGTTCTTC. It translates to CASTTAGAGAGNEQFF.

The table lists this clone with a few counts. The chain joins TRBV2 to TRBJ1-1; D is possibly TRBD1 (5 bases). The CDR3 loop spans 14 amino acids. V gave up 5 bases and J gave up 1 base, with 11 bases separating them. Germline values: CDR1 SNHLY, CDR2 FYNNEI. CDR3 nucleotides: TGTGCCAGCAGTCCGACAGCTCGGAACACTGAAGCTTTCTTT. It translates to CASSPTARNTEAFF.

The chain combines TRBV7-9 with TRBJ1-2; D not resolved. The CDR3 totals 13 residues. The V gene's germline CDR1 is SEHNR and CDR2 FQNEAQ (reference sequence). The germline V and J ends were trimmed by 5 bases and 4 bases, with 11 bases remaining between them. The CDR3 DNA follows: TGTGCCAGCAGCCCCCAGGCAGGCTATGGCTACACCTTC. It specifies CASSPQAGYGYTF.

The V gene is TRBV29-1, the J gene TRBJ2-3; D uncertain. The germline V and J ends were trimmed by 4 bases and 0 bases, with 11 bases remaining between them. This CDR3 region has 14 residues. Germline V gene sequence: CDR1 SQVTM, CDR2 ANQGSEA. The chain's CDR3 is CSVGTVYSTDTQYF. The CDR3 DNA is TGCAGCGTTGGCACAGTATACAGCACAGATACGCAGTATTTT.

This chain links TRBV2 with TRBJ1-3, with 7 bases lining up with TRBD1. This CDR3 has 15 residues. After removal of 5 bases from V and 0 bases from J, the junction contained 4 bases not matched to a gene. Germline assignment: CDR1 SNHLY and CDR2 FYNNEI. The CDR3 spells CASSIDRVSGNTIYF. CDR3 nucleotide sequence: TGTGCCAGCAGTATTGACAGGGTCTCTGGAAACACCATATATTTT.

This clone was found once. The genes are TRBV5-1 and TRBJ1-2; 9 bases fit TRBD1. Trimming at V came to 0 bases and at J to 3 bases, leaving 3 bases not matched to a gene. The CDR3 extends over 15 amino acids. CDR1 is SGHRS and CDR2 is YFSETQ in the germline V gene. The CDR3 spells CASSLEQGAHYGYTF. The CDR3, as DNA: TGCGCCAGCAGCTTGGAACAGGGGGCTCACTATGGCTACACCTTC.

The J gene is TRBJ2-1, the V gene TRBV28, with 9 bases fitting TRBD1. The trim removed 4 bases at V and 10 bases at J, leaving 8 bases unmatched. The CDR3 consists of 14 residues. CDR1 is MDHEN, CDR2 SYDVKM, per germline. The CDR3 bases are TGTGCCAGCAGTTGGGACAGGGCGAAAAGGGAGCAGTTCTTC. This encodes CASSWDRAKREQFF.

This chain uses TRBV29-1 with TRBJ1-5; 9 positions agree with TRBD1. The CDR3 has 13 residues. V lost 4 bases and J lost 5; bases outside the gene matches: 3. Germline lookup yields CDR1 SQVTM and CDR2 ANQGSEA. CDR3 sequence (DNA): TGCAGCGTTGGGAGGGACAGGGATCAGCCCCAGCATTTT. Its translation: CSVGRDRDQPQHF. Using reference TRBV29-1 and TRBJ1-5 for the parts outside the CDR3, the full variable domain is SAVISQKPSRDICQRGTSLTIQCQVDSQVTMMFWYRQQPGQSLTLIATANQGSEATYESGFVIDKFPISRPNLTFSTLTVSNMSPEDSSIYLCSVGRDRDQPQHFGDGTRLSIL.

The chain is built from TRBV6-1 and TRBJ2-5; TRBD2 aligns across 8 bases. The length of the CDR3 is 14 residues. Per germline, CDR1 MNHNS and CDR2 SASEGT. The J segment lost 2 bases and the V segment lost 8 bases, leaving 7 bases of the junction unmatched. In nucleotides, the CDR3 is TGTGCCAGCCGGGTTGGCGGGGGGCAAGAGACCCAGTACTTC. This gives the protein CASRVGGGQETQYF.

The sample holds one count of this clone. The rearrangement links TRBV21-1 to TRBJ2-7; TRBD2, the D gene given by the table, was not confirmed from the DNA. TRBV21-1 is a recognized pseudogene. The CDR3 runs 13 residues. The CDR3 coding sequence is TGTGCCAGCAGCAACCCGGCCCCGGGGGAGCAGTACGTC. It specifies CASSNPAPGEQYV.

This clone was seen a handful of times. The chain links TRBV6-5 to TRBJ2-3; TRBD2 might be the D (6 bases). V dropped 5 bases and J dropped 4 bases, with 13 bases sitting between them. This CDR3 spans 14 amino acids. CDR1 is MNHEY and CDR2 is SVGAGI in the germline V gene. The chain's CDR3 is CASSAGLKADTQYF. The CDR3 bases are TGTGCCAGCAGTGCGGGACTGAAGGCAGATACGCAGTATTTT.

J is TRBJ1-3 and V is TRBV9; TRBD1 might be the D (6 bases). Trimming took 0 bases from V and 4 from J, leaving 8 bases between them. CDR1 is SGDLS, CDR2 YYNGEE, per germline. This CDR3 contains 14 residues. Here the CDR3 reads CASSVATGGNTIYF. The CDR3 bases are TGTGCCAGCAGCGTAGCTACAGGGGGAAACACCATATATTTT. The variable domain in full, with the rest retrieved from reference TRBV9 and TRBJ1-3, is DSGVTQTPKHLITATGQRVTLRCSPRSGDLSVYWYQQSLDQGLQFLIQYYNGEERAKGNILERFSAQQFPDLHSELNLSSLELGDSALYFCASSVATGGNTIYFGEGSWLTVV.